This TCR beta chain originates from a study of CD4 T cells in relation to SARS-CoV-2 and coronaviruses. Study-wide findings and caveats: No donor gave both pre-pandemic and post-infection samples.

Assay: immunoSEQ multiplex PCR; the TCRdb copy retains only in-frame clones and omits some. The table lists about 20,000 clones, around 80% of them singletons. The unexposed donors gave CD4+ T cells in about 2011-2018, prior to COVID-19. After about ten days of culture, CD4+ T cells were isolated. Testing used SARS-CoV-2 S/N and four cold-coronavirus spikes on unexposed-donor CD4+ T cells, cells permitting. The CDR3 runs 15 residues. Germline assignment: CDR1 SGHRS and CDR2 YFSETQ. Between the trimmed V and J ends, which lost 0 bases and 5 bases, there was a span of 14 bases. About this clone: As yet, its antigen is unknown.

The chain couples TRBV5-1 to TRBJ1-1; D is ambiguous. Source material: CD4+ T cells from PBMCs, cultured in vitro. This sequence was found in a human donor in good health. The CDR3 sequence is CASSLARSGGTEAFF. The CDR3 DNA reads TGCGCCAGCAGCTTGGCGCGCAGCGGAGGGACTGAAGCTTTCTTT.